Listed below are T cell receptor beta chains from one sample, sequenced in a study of spatial heterogeneity in lung cancer. TCRdb analysed the 5' RACE reads with MiXCR anew, one entry per CDR3 protein. The top ten clones hold 35% to 45% of a sample with just under 95,000 distinct CDR3 sequences, approximately 12% of them seen once. Sequencing was performed on PBMCs, taken at surgery. The receptors were gathered from a male donor with early-stage non-small cell lung cancer. CDR3s leave out the opening cysteine and the closing phenylalanine or tryptophan. Expanded clones get a size class; other rows say once, few or many, or leave the size out.

>few|TRBJ2-5|TRBV7-9
ASSSAGQETQY
>many|TRBJ2-3|TRBV20-1
SRRLAGYTDTQY
>many|TRBJ2-7|TRBV28
ASSLGADTYEQY
>few|TRBJ1-1|TRBV7-2
ASSKEGTGYTEAF
>.|TRBJ2-2|TRBV3-1
ASSQHGTGGTGELF
>many|TRBJ2-3|TRBV7-2
ASIYDRAADTQY
>few|TRBJ2-1|TRBV20-1
SARRFSGTSGEQF
>.|TRBJ2-5|TRBV4-3
ASSLLGTAQETQY
>few|TRBJ1-3|TRBV7-2
ASSLVTGTGNTIY
>.|TRBJ1-1|TRBV6-5
ASSYPGDTEAF
>.|TRBJ2-3|TRBV28
ASRQPSTDTQY
>many|TRBJ1-5|TRBV6-2/TRBV6-3
ASSWIGQPQH
>.|TRBJ2-7|TRBV7-8
ASSLGLGRSYEQY
>many|TRBJ2-4|TRBV7-9
ASSGSVAKNIQY
>.|TRBJ2-1|TRBV6-2/TRBV6-3
ASLGGLAGDEQF
>.|TRBJ1-1|TRBV16
ASSPVDSDMNTEAF
>many|TRBJ2-7|TRBV3-1
ASSQDPTSGYEQY
>few|TRBJ2-1|TRBV5-1
ASSSTISSYNEQF
>.|TRBJ2-2|TRBV24-1
ATSYTGNTGELF
>few|TRBJ2-5|TRBV5-1
ASSRDGYQETQY
>.|TRBJ2-5|TRBV14
ASSKRGRALETQY
>few|TRBJ2-1|TRBV6-6
ASSTTSGGDNEQF
>.|TRBJ2-3|TRBV6-2/TRBV6-3
ASSYSGTSGLKTQY
>.|TRBJ2-2|TRBV5-1
ASKGPSRGELF
>many|TRBJ2-3|TRBV9
ASSVGPGTTTDTQY
>few|TRBJ2-3|TRBV29-1
SVGLAGSDTQY
>many|TRBJ1-3|TRBV6-2/TRBV6-3
ASSNYQVSGNTIY
>few|TRBJ2-1|TRBV20-1
SARYGPRGNEQF
>.|TRBJ2-3|TRBV6-5
ASSSREVLGADTQY
>few|TRBJ1-1|TRBV12-3/TRBV12-4
ASRRDGYTEAF
>.|TRBJ1-4|TRBV7-9
ASSFNEKLF
>.|TRBJ2-7|TRBV10-3
AISESSNSGAYEQY
>.|TRBJ2-7|TRBV5-8
ASSSPYSALSYEQY
>.|TRBJ1-1|TRBV5-5
ASSLGQVLNTEAF
>.|TRBJ2-2|TRBV18
ASSPTRLNTGELF
>few|TRBJ2-7|TRBV7-9
ASSNMALSYEQY
>many|TRBJ1-5|TRBV7-2
ASSLGRYDQPQH